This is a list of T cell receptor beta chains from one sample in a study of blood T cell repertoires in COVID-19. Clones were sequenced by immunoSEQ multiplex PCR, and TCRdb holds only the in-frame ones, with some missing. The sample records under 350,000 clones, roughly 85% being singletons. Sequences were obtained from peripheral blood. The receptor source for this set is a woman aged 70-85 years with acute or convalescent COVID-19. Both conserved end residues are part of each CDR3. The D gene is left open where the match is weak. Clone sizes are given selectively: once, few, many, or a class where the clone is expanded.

CASSLLAGGQETQYF,TGTGCCAGCAGCTTGCTAGCGGGGGGGCAAGAGACCCAGTACTTC,TRBJ2-5,TRBV5-6,TRBD2,NA
CAIEGTGGTEAFF,TGTGCCATCGAAGGGACAGGGGGAACTGAAGCTTTCTTT,TRBJ1-1,TRBV10-3,TRBD1,once
CASSYLPSGAVTQYF,TGTGCCAGCAGTTACTTGCCTAGCGGGGCCGTGACCCAGTACTTC,TRBJ2-5,TRBV6-2/TRBV6-3,TRBD2,NA
CASSLHSGRPTDTQYF,TGTGCCAGCAGCCTCCATAGCGGACGCCCCACAGATACGCAGTATTTT,TRBJ2-3,TRBV7-9,NA,NA
CASSLTGGASSYEQYF,TGTGCCAGCAGCCTCACAGGGGGCGCGAGCTCCTACGAGCAGTACTTC,TRBJ2-7,TRBV7-8,TRBD1,NA
CASSFSQGGYGYTF,TGTGCCAGCAGCTTTTCTCAGGGAGGGTATGGCTACACCTTC,TRBJ1-2,TRBV7-9,NA,few
CASGTSGGDEQYF,TGTGCCAGCGGGACTAGCGGGGGGGACGAGCAGTACTTC,TRBJ2-7,TRBV12-3/TRBV12-4,TRBD2,NA
CASSPTGGAFNYGYTF,TGTGCCAGCAGCCCAACAGGGGGAGCTTTTAACTATGGCTACACCTTC,TRBJ1-2,TRBV9,TRBD1,NA
CASSSPGQGVTGELFF,TGTGCCAGCAGTTCACCGGGACAGGGTGTGACCGGGGAGCTGTTTTTT,TRBJ2-2,TRBV5-4,TRBD1,NA
CASSPTVDYGYTF,TGTGCCAGCAGCCCGACAGTCGACTATGGCTACACCTTC,TRBJ1-2,TRBV14,NA,NA
CASSRGAGELFF,TGTGCCAGCAGCCGGGGGGCCGGGGAGCTGTTTTTT,TRBJ2-2,TRBV7-9,TRBD2,NA
CASSLDRTANYGYTF,TGTGCCAGTAGTCTAGACAGGACAGCTAACTATGGCTACACCTTC,TRBJ1-2,TRBV19,NA,NA
CASSYSWTSGVSTDTQYF,TGTGCCAGCAGTTACTCCTGGACTAGCGGGGTGAGCACAGATACGCAGTATTTT,TRBJ2-3,TRBV6-2/TRBV6-3,TRBD2,once
CASSPREPYGYTF,TGTGCCAGCAGTCCCAGGGAACCCTATGGCTACACCTTC,TRBJ1-2,TRBV6-5,NA,NA
CATSRDRAGSGGEQYF,TGTGCCACCAGCAGAGATCGGGCAGGGTCGGGTGGTGAGCAGTACTTC,TRBJ2-7,TRBV15,NA,NA
CAMADRGWEEQYF,TGTGCCATGGCAGACAGGGGATGGGAAGAGCAGTACTTC,TRBJ2-7,TRBV10-3,TRBD1,NA
CASSYSRINTEAFF,TGTGCCAGCAGTTACAGCAGGATAAACACTGAAGCTTTCTTT,TRBJ1-1,TRBV6-5,NA,NA